Listed here is a single T cell receptor (beta chain). Its antigen is unknown. No base quality values were provided; no much bigger clone lies one nucleotide off. The sample originates from a study of blood T cell repertoires in COVID-19 (dated by TCRdb to about 2020). For the study in its entirety: The collaborator samples originated in the United States, Italy and Spain and spanned the acute and convalescent phases of COVID-19. The samples were drawn from the first 160 participants of the ongoing ImmuneRACE study and from over 950 subjects provided by 6 global collaborators. Subjects who had been exposed to COVID-19, were actively infected with it, or had recovered from it provided the deeply sampled blood TCRbeta repertoires that made up the dataset. The material from the prospective study consisted of cDNA or gDNA derived from T cells, B-cell-depleted T cells, or PBMCs. The repertoires were made available in a free public database intended to serve as a resource for research on the immune response to SARS-CoV-2. Sample metadata almost always included a de-identified subject ID, COVID-19 status, age in years and sex. Where available, HLA class I and class II types were taken from metadata supplied by the sample provider and were not determined by assay-based typing.

Collaborating institutions collected whole blood in K2EDTA tubes following their own protocols. For TCRbeta analysis, collaborators shipped samples as frozen whole blood, isolated PBMCs, or DNA extracted from either of those sample types. Unmatched junction bases come to 2, with V trimmed by 5 bases and J by 4 bases. Including cysteine and phenylalanine, the CDR3 has 12 amino acids. The read is trimmed to its CDR3 DNA, 36 bases read in frame from base 1. CDR1 MGHRA and CDR2 YSYEKL are derived from the germline V gene. What the research found in general, with its limitations: How much clinical and demographic metadata was included differed by source and by participant, and the metadata was provided uncurated.

The immunoSEQ Assay, a bias-controlled multiplex PCR, was used to amplify TCRbeta CDR3 regions from genomic DNA. Under the source paper's analysis protocol: The number of nucleated cells in each sample was estimated by amplification of reference gene primers within the assay. Sequence reads were collapsed and filtered to measure the absolute abundance of every unique TCRbeta CDR3 rearrangement. For each sample, productive Simpson clonality was calculated by taking the square root of Simpson's diversity index across productive rearrangements. Entries here come from immuneACCESS through TCRdb and include only in-frame sequences with V and J called. Some clones fail to appear in such tables; in the studies checked, an unresolved V gene covers under half of the shortfall, and the cause of the remainder is unknown. D and trimming were read from the DNA, whereas the V and J calls and clone size are those reported in that table. The table for this sample lists about 280,000 clones; 85% of them were counted only once. Around 5.5% of the sample is in the top ten clones.

This sequence was found in a man between 50 and 59 years old with active or convalescent COVID-19. The sequence joins TRBV4-1 to TRBJ2-7; 7 of the junction bases match TRBD2. Sequenced sample: peripheral blood. The CDR3 protein is CASSEGGYEQYF. The DNA sequence is given as TGCGCCAGCAGCGAGGGAGGGTACGAGCAGTACTTC.